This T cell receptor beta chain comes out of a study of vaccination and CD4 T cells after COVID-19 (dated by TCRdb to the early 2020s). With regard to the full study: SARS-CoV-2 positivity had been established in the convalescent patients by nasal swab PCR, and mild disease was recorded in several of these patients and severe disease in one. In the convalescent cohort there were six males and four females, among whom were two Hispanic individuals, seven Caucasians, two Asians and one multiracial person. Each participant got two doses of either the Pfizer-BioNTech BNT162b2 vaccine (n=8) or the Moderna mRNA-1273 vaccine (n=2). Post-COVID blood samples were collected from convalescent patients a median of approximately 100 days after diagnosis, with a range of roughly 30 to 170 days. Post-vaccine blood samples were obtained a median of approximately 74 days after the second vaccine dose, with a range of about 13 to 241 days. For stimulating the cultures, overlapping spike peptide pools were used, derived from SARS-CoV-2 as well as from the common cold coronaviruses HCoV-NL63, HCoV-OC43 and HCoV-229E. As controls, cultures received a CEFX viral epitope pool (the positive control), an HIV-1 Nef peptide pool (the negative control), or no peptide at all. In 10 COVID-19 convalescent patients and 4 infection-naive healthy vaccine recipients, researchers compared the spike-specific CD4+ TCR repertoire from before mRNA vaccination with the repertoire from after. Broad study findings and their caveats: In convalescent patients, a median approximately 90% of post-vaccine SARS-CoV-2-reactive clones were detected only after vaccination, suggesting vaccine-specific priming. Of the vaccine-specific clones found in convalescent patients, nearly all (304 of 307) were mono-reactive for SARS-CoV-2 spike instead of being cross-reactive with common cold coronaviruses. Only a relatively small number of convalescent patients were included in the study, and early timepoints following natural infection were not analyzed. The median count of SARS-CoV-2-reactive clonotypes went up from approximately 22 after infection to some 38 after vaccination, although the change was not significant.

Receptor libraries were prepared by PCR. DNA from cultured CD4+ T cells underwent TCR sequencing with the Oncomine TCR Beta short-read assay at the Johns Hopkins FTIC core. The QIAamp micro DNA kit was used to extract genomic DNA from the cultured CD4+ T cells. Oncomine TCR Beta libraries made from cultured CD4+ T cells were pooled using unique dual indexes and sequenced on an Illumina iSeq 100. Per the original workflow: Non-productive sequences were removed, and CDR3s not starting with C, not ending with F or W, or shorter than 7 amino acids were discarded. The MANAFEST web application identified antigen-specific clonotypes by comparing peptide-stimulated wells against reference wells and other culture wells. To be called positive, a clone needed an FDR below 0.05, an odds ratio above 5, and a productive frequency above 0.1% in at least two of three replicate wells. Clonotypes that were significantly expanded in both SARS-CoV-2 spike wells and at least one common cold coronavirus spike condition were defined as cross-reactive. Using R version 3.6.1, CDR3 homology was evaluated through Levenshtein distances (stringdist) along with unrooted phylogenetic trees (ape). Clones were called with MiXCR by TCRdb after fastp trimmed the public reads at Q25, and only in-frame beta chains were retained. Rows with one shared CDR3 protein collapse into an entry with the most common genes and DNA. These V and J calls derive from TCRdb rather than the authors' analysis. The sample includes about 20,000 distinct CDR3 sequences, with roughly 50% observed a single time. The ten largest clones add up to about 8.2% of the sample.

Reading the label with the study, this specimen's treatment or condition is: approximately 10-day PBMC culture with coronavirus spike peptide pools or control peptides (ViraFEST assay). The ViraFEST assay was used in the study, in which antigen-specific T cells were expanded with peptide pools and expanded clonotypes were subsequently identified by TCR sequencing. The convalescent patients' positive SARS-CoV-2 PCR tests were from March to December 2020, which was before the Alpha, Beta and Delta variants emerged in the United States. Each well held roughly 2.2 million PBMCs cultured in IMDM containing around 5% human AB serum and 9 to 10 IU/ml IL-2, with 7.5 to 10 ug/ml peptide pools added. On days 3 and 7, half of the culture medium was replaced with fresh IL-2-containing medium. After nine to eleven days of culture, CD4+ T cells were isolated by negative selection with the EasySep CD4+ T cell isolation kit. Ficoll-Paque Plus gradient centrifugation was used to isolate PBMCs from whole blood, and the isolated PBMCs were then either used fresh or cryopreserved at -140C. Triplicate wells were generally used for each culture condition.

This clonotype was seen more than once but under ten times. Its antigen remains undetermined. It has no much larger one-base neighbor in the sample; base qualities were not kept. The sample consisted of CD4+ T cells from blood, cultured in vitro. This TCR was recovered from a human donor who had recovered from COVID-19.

The base sequence is TGTGCCAGCAGTGTGGGGAGGATACAGCCCCAGCATTTT. It translates as CASSVGRIQPQHF. The V and J genes are TRBV27 and TRBJ1-5; too little of a D gene remains to name it. Taken from the germline V gene (reference sequence), the CDR1 and CDR2 loops are MNHEY and SMNVEV. The CDR3 runs 13 residues from the cysteine to the phenylalanine. The read is trimmed to its CDR3 DNA, 39 bases read in frame from base 1. V and J lose 5 bases and 7 bases, and a span of 12 bases separates them.